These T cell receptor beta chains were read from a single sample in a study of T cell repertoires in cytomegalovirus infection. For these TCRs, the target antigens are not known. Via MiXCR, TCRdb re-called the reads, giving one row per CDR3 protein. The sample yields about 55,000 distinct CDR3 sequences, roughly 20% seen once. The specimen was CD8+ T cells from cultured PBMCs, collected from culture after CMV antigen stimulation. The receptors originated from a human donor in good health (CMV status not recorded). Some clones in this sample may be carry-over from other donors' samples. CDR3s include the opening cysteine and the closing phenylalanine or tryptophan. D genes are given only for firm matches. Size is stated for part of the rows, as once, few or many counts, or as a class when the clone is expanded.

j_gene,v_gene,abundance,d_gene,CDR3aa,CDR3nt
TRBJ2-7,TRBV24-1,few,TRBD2,CATSDLLWEREKAPWECYEQYF,TGTGCCACCAGTGATTTGCTTTGGGAGCGGGAGAAAGCGCCCTGGGAATGCTACGAGCAGTACTTC
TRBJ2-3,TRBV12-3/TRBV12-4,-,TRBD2,CASSLETGLAADTQYF,TGTGCCAGCAGTCTTGAAACGGGACTAGCAGCAGATACGCAGTATTTT
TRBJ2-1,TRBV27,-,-,CASSAGNEQFF,TGTGCCAGCAGCGCGGGTAATGAGCAGTTCTTC
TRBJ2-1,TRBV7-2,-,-,CASRGSSHEQFF,TGTGCCAGCAGGGGGAGTAGCCATGAGCAGTTCTTC
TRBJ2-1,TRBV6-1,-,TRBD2,CASSEAGASGYNEQFF,TGTGCCAGCAGTGAAGCCGGGGCTAGCGGCTACAATGAGCAGTTCTTC
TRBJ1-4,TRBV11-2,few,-,CASSFPANEKLFF,TGTGCCAGCAGCTTCCCGGCTAATGAAAAACTGTTTTTT
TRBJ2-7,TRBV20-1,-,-,CSAREMVESPEQYF,TGCAGTGCTAGAGAAATGGTCGAGTCGCCCGAGCAGTACTTC
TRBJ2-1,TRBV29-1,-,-,CSVEDLPVYEQFF,TGCAGCGTTGAAGATCTTCCGGTTTATGAGCAGTTCTTC
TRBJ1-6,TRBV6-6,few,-,CAHGPNNSPLHF,TGTGCCCATGGGCCTAATAATTCACCCCTCCACTTT
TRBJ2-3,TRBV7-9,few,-,CASRARATTDTQYF,TGTGCCAGCAGGGCGAGGGCCACCACAGATACGCAGTATTTT
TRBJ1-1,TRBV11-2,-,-,CASSLTSSWGKTEAFF,TGTGCCAGCAGCTTAACATCATCCTGGGGAAAGACTGAAGCTTTCTTT
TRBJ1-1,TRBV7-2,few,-,CASSFEKGWGTEAFF,TGTGCCAGCAGCTTTGAGAAGGGGTGGGGCACTGAAGCTTTCTTT
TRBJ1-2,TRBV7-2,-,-,CASSLLTLAPSQGYTF,TGTGCCAGCAGCTTACTCACGTTGGCCCCTAGTCAGGGCTACACCTTC
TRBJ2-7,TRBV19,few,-,CASRQSSSYEQYF,TGTGCCAGCAGACAGTCCAGCTCCTACGAGCAGTACTTC
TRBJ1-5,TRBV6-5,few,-,CASSYRGTNQPQHF,TGTGCCAGCAGTTACCGGGGAACCAATCAGCCCCAGCATTTT
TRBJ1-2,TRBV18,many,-,CASSQGNGYTF,TGTGCCAGCTCACAGGGAAATGGCTACACCTTC
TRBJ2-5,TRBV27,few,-,CASSLAGKQETQYF,TGTGCCAGCAGTTTGGCGGGGAAACAAGAGACCCAGTACTTC
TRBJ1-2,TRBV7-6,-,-,CASHSHLGYTF,TGTGCCAGCCACAGCCACCTGGGCTACACCTTC
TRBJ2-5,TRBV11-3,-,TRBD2,CASSLVSSSGGETQYF,TGTGCCAGCAGCTTAGTGAGTTCATCGGGAGGGGAGACCCAGTACTTC
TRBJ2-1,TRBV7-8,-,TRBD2,CASSLPLAGRGNEQFF,TGTGCCAGCAGCCTACCTCTAGCGGGCCGGGGAAATGAGCAGTTCTTC
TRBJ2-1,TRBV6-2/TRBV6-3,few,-,CASSPGTNYNEQFF,TGTGCCAGCAGTCCCGGGACGAATTACAATGAGCAGTTCTTC
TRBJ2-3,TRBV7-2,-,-,CASSLTTGGADTQYF,TGTGCCAGCAGCCTCACTACCGGCGGGGCAGATACGCAGTATTTT
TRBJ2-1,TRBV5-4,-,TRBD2,CASSGTSGNEQFF,TGTGCCAGCAGCGGGACTAGCGGGAATGAGCAGTTCTTC
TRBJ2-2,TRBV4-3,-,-,CASSQGELDTGELFF,TGCGCCAGCAGCCAAGGGGAGCTAGACACCGGGGAGCTGTTTTTT
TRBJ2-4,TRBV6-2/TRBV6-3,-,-,CASESGNIQYF,TGTGCCAGCGAGAGCGGAAACATTCAGTACTTC